This T cell receptor beta chain was profiled in a study of blood T cells in healthy people across ages. Study overall: Every two T cells gave about one barcoded beta molecule via template switching.

Whole-study results and caveats: As age increased, TCR beta diversity per million T cells fell in a roughly linear fashion.

The use of a sample-barcoded 5' primer and a J-beta primer mix characterized a second PCR of about 7 to 12 cycles. Every cDNA was tagged by a template-switch adaptor with 12 random nucleotides. One entry per CDR3 protein results from TCRdb running MiXCR on the 5' RACE reads. The data contain 1.5 million to 1.9 million distinct CDR3 sequences, approximately 42% of them singletons. The CDR3 has 16 residues. The V segment lost 2 bases and the J segment 6 bases; nucleotides outside the gene matches: 6. Per the germline V gene, CDR1 is SEHNR and CDR2 is FQNEAQ (reference sequence). Turning to this clonotype: The antigen is not known.

This sequence was found in a woman aged 18-29 years in good health. The sequenced material came from blood. V gene TRBV7-9 combines with J gene TRBJ2-3; the match to TRBD2 covers 12 bases. The CDR3 protein is CASSLYLAGGPDTQYF. In nucleotides, the CDR3 is TGTGCCAGCAGCTTATATCTAGCGGGGGGGCCTGATACGCAGTATTTT.